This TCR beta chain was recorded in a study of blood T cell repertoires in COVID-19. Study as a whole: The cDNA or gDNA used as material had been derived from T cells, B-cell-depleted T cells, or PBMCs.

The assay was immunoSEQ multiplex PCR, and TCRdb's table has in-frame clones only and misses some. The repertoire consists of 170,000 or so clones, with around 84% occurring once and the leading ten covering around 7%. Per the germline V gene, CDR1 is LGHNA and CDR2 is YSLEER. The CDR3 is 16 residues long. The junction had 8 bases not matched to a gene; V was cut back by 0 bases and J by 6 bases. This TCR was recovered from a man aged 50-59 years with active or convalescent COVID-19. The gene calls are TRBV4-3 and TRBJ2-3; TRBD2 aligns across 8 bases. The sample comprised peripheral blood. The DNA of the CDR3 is TGCGCCAGCAGCCAAGATTTACGGGGGGGGGCCGATACGCAGTATTTT. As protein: CASSQDLRGGADTQYF.